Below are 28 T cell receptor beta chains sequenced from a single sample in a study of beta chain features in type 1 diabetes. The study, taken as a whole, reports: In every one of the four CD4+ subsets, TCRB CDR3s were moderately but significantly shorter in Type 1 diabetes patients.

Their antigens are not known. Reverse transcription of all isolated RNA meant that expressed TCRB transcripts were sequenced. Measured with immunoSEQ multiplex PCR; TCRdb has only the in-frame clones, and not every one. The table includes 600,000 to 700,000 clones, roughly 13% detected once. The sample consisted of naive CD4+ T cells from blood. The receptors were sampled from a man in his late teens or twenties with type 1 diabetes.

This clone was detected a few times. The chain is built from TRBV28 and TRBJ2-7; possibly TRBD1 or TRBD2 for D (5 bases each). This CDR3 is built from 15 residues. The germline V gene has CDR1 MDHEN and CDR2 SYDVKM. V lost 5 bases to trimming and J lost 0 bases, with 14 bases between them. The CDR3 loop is CASSQSAGTSYEQYF. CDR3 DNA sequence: TGTGCCAGCAGTCAGTCGGCAGGGACCTCCTACGAGCAGTACTTC.

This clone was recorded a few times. The CDR3 nucleotides read TGTGCCAGCAGCTTAGGAGCCTACAATGAGCAGTTCTTC. It specifies CASSLGAYNEQFF. The chain recombines TRBV11-2 with TRBJ2-1; no clear D. The V and J ends lost 1 base and 2 bases respectively, with 3 bases between them. Germline V gene data show CDR1 as SGHAT and CDR2 as FQNNGV. This CDR3 is 13 amino acids long.

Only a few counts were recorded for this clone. The CDR3 here is CAWSRGYGTDTQYF. The DNA for the CDR3 is TGTGCCTGGAGCAGAGGATATGGCACAGATACGCAGTATTTT. The V and J genes are TRBV30 and TRBJ2-3; D gene ambiguous. The CDR3 consists of 14 residues. Deletions cut 3 bases from V and 1 base from J, with 11 bases between. Per germline, CDR1 GTSNPN and CDR2 SVGIG (reference sequence).

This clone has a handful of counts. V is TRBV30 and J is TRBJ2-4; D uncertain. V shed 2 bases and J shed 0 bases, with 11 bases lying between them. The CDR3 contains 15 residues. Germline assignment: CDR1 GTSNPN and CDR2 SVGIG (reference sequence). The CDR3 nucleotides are TGTGCCTGGAGTCCTGCAATGATAGCCAAAAACATTCAGTACTTC. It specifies CAWSPAMIAKNIQYF.

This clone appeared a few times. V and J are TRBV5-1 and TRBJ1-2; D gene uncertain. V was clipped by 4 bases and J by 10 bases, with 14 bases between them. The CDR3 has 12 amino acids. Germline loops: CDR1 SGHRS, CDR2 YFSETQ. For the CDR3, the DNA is TGCGCCAGCAGCCCGAAACAGTTCGACTACACCTTC. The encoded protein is CASSPKQFDYTF.

The CDR3: CASSQVYEQFF. The CDR3 DNA follows: TGTGCCAGCAGCCAAGTCTATGAGCAGTTCTTC. This rearrangement joins TRBV14 to TRBJ2-1; unclear D gene. The CDR3 totals 11 residues. V was pared by 1 base and J by 8 bases, with 3 bases between. Per the germline V gene, CDR1 is SGHDN and CDR2 is FVKESK.

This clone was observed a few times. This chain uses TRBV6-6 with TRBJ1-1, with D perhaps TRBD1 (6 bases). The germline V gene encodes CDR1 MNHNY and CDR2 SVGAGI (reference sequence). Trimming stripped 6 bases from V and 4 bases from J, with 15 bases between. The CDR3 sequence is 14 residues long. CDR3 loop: CASRSSGGGTEAFF. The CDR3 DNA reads TGTGCCAGCAGGTCCAGCGGGGGCGGCACTGAAGCTTTCTTT.

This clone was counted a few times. For the CDR3, the DNA is TGTGCCAGCAGGGCTTTAGATGAGCAGTTCTTC. Protein product: CASRALDEQFF. J is TRBJ2-1 and V is TRBV6-5; D remains unclear. CDR3 length: 11 residues. Trimming removed 6 bases at V and 8 bases at J, with 8 bases between. CDR1 is MNHEY and CDR2 is SVGAGI in the germline V gene.

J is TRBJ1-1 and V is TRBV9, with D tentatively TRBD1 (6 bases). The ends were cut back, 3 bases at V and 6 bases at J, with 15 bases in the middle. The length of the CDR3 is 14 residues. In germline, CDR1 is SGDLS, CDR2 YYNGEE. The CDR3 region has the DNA TGTGCCAGCAGCGCCCAACAGGGTAACTCTGAAGCTTTCTTT. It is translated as CASSAQQGNSEAFF.

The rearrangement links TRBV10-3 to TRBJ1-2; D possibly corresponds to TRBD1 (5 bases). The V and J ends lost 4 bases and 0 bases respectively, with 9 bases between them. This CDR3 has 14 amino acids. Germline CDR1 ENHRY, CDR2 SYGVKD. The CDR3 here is CAISVGETNYGYTF. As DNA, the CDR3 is TGTGCCATCAGTGTAGGGGAGACTAACTATGGCTACACCTTC.

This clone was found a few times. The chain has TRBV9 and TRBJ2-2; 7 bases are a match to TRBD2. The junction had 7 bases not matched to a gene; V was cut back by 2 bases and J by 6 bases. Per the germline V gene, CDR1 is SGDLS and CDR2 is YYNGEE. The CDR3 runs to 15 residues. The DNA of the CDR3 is TGTGCCAGCAGCGTCCTTAGCGGGTCCTCCGGGGAGCTGTTTTTT. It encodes CASSVLSGSSGELFF.

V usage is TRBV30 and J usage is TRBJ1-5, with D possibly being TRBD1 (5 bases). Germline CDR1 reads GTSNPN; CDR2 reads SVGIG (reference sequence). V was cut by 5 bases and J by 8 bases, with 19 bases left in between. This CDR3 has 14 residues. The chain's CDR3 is CAWARQGGVEPQHF. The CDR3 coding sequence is TGTGCCTGGGCTAGGCAAGGAGGGGTAGAGCCCCAGCATTTT.

The CDR3: CSASRGQPQHF. The CDR3 DNA reads TGCAGTGCTTCCCGGGGTCAGCCCCAGCATTTT. The gene calls are TRBV20-1 and TRBJ1-5; D is ambiguous. The CDR3 runs to 11 residues. V was pared by 5 bases and J by 6 bases, with 8 bases between. Germline V gene data show CDR1 as DFQATT and CDR2 as SNEGSKA (reference sequence).

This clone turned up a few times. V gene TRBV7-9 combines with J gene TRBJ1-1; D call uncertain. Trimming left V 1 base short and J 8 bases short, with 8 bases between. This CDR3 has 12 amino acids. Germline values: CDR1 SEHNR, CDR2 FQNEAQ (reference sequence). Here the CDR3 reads CASSLDPGEAFF. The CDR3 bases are TGTGCCAGCAGCTTAGATCCAGGAGAAGCTTTCTTT.

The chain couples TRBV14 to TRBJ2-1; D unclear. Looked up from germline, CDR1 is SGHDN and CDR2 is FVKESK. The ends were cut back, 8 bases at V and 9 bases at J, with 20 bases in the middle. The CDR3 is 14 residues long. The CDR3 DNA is TGTGCCAGCGCCCAGGACGTCTCGGGCGTTGAGCAGTTCTTC. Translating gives CASAQDVSGVEQFF.

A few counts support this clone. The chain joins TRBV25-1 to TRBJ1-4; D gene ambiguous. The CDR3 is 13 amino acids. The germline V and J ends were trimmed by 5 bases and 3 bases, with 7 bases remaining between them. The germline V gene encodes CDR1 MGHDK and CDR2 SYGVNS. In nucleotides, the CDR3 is TGTGCCAGCAGTCGGGTCCCTAATGAAAAACTGTTTTTT. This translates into CASSRVPNEKLFF.

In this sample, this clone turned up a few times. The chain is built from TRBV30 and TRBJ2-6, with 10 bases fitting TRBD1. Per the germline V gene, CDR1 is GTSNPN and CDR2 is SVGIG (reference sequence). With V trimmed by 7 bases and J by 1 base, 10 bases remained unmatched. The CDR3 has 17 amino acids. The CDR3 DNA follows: TGTGCCTTTAGCTCCGGGACAGGGGTATCTGGGGCCAACGTCCTGACTTTC. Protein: CAFSSGTGVSGANVLTF.

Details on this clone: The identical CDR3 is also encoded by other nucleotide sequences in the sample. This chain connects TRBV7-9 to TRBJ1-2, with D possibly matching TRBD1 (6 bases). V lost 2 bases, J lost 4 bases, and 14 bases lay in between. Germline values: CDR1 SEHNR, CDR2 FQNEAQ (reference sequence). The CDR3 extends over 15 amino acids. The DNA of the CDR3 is TGTGCCAGCAGCTTAACACAGGGCGGTAGCTATGGCTACACCTTC. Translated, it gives CASSLTQGGSYGYTF.

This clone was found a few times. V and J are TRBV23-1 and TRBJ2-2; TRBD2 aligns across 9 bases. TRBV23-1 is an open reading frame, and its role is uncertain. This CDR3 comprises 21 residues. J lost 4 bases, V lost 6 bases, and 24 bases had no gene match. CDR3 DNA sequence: TGCGCCAGCAGCCGCCTTTTTCTTGGCGGGGGGGCCCATTACGGCACCGGGGAGCTGTTTTTT. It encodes CASSRLFLGGGAHYGTGELFF.

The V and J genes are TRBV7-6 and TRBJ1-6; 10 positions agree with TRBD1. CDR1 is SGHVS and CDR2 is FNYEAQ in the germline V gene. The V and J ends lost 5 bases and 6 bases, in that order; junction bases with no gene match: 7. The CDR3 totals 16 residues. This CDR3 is CASSNGTGDCNSPLHF. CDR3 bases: TGTGCCAGCAGCAACGGGACAGGGGATTGTAATTCACCCCTCCACTTT. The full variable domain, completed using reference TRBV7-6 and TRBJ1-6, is GAGVSQSPRYKVTKRGQDVALRCDPISGHVSLYWYRQALGQGPEFLTYFNYEAQQDKSGLPNDRFSAERPEGSISTLTIQRTEQRDSAMYRCASSNGTGDCNSPLHFGNGTRLTVT.

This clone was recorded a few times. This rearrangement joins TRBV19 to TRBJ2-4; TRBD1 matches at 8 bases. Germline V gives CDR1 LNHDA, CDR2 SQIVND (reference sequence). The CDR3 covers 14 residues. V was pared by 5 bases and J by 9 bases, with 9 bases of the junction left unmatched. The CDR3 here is CASSLGQGRGIQYF. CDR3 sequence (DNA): TGTGCCAGTAGTCTAGGACAGGGAAGAGGCATTCAGTACTTC.

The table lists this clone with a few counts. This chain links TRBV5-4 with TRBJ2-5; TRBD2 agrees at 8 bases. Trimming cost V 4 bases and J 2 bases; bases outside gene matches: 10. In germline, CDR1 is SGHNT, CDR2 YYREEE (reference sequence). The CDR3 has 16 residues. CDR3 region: CASSRQSGGAQETQYF. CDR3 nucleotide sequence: TGTGCCAGCAGCCGCCAGAGCGGGGGTGCTCAAGAGACCCAGTACTTC.

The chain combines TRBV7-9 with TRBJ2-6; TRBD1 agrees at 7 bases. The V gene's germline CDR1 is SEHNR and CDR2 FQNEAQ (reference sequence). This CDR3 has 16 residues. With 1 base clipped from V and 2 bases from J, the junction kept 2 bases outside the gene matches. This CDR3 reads CASSLVGTAGANVLTF. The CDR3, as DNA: TGTGCCAGCAGCTTAGTCGGGACAGCTGGGGCCAACGTCCTGACTTTC.

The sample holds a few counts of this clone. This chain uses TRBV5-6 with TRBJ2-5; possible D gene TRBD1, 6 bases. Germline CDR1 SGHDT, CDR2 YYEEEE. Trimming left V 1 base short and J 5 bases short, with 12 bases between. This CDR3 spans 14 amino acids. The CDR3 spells CASSLTGMGETQYF. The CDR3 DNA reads TGTGCCAGCAGCTTGACAGGGATGGGGGAGACCCAGTACTTC.

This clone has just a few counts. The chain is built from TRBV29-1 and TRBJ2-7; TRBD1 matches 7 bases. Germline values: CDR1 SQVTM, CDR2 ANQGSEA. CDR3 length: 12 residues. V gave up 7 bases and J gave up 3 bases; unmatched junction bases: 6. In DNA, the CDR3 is TGCAGCGCACGGACAGGAAACTACGAGCAGTACTTC. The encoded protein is CSARTGNYEQYF.

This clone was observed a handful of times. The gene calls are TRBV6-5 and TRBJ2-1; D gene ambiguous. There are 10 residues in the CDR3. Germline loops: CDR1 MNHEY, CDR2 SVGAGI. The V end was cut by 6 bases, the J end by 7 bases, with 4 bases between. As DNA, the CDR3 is TGTGCCAGCAGGGGGAATGAGCAGTTCTTC. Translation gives CASRGNEQFF.

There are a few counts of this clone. The CDR3 region is CASSQTLKGPSGTEAFF. The CDR3 DNA reads TGTGCCAGCAGCCAAACTCTAAAGGGGCCGTCGGGGACTGAAGCTTTCTTT. This chain uses TRBV4-2 with TRBJ1-1; possibly TRBD1 for D (5 bases). The CDR3 runs to 17 residues. Trimming took 2 bases from V and 5 from J, leaving 21 bases between them. The germline gives CDR1 LGHNA, CDR2 YNFKEQ.

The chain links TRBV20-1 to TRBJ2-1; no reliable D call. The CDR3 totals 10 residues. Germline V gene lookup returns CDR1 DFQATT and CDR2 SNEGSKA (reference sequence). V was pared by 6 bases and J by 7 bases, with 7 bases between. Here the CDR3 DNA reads TGCAGTGCCCTATCTAATGAGCAGTTCTTC. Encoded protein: CSALSNEQFF.